This TCR beta chain originates from a study of blood T cell repertoires in COVID-19. The CDR3 has 16 residues. Seattle's cohort entered during active infection and was followed longitudinally. Original data processing: Amplifying reference gene primers gave estimates of nucleated cell counts. The table came from immunoSEQ multiplex PCR; TCRdb's copy has only in-frame clones and leaves some out. V and J calls and clone size are as listed in that table; D and trimming were resolved from the DNA. This sample has a few hundred thousand clones, with over 70% found just once. V usage is TRBV21-1 and J usage is TRBJ2-5; the DNA was not compared with TRBD2, the D call given in the table. TRBV21-1 is given as a pseudogene. The sequence derives from a woman in her sixties or seventies with COVID-19, enrolled during active disease. Sequencing used peripheral blood. Here the CDR3 DNA reads TGTGCCAGCAGCAAAATAGATCCTAGACTAGGAGAGACCCAGTACTTC. Translating gives CASSKIDPRLGETQYF.